Sequencing of this T cell receptor (beta chain) was carried out in a study of blood T cells in healthy people across ages. Primers used in a second PCR of about 7 to 11 cycles were a sample-barcoded 5' primer and a J-beta primer mix. TCRdb itself ran the 5' RACE reads through MiXCR, one entry per CDR3 protein. The sample comprises more than 650,000 distinct CDR3 sequences, about 48% of which are singletons, and around 41% rests with the top ten. This clonotype was seen once. V lost 7 bases, J lost 11 bases, and 14 bases stayed unmatched. The germline V gene encodes CDR1 SQVTM and CDR2 ANQGSEA. This CDR3 contains 13 residues.

The chain employs TRBV29-1 and TRBJ2-5, with 9 nucleotides matching TRBD1. The receptor's source is an elderly man in good health. Specimen: blood. CDR3 in amino acids: CSAITGGSGEQYF. For the CDR3, the DNA is TGCAGCGCTATAACAGGGGGCTCGGGGGAGCAGTACTTC. Full variable domain (outside the CDR3, taken from reference TRBV29-1 and TRBJ2-5): SAVISQKPSRDICQRGTSLTIQCQVDSQVTMMFWYRQQPGQSLTLIATANQGSEATYESGFVIDKFPISRPNLTFSTLTVSNMSPEDSSIYLCSAITGGSGEQYFGPGTRLLVL.